Included here is one TCR beta chain sequence, with context. No cognate antigen has been identified for it. No clone much larger than this one lies a single base away; base qualities are absent. Patients with autoimmune disease history or receiving systemic immunosuppression were excluded from the trial. Peripheral blood for TCR sequencing was collected from all dose cohorts at baseline, on cycle 4 day 1, and on cycle 7 day 1. Samples were obtained from an open-label, multicenter, first-in-human phase I dose-escalation trial of ivuxolimab. Adults with locally advanced or metastatic head and neck squamous cell, hepatocellular, melanoma or renal cell carcinoma were enrolled in the trial. Before TCR sequencing, CD4+ and CD8+ T cells were separately sorted from peripheral blood. To sequence the TCRbeta CDR3 region, genomic DNA was isolated from the sorted cells. The immunoSEQ Assay was used to sequence the TCRbeta CDR3 regions. The immuneACCESS repertoire file appears here via TCRdb, limited to in-frame rearrangements. These files lack a portion of the clones; in checked studies, under half of the deficit traces to unresolved V genes, and the cause of the others is not known. This sample gives about 41,000 clones in total; around 87% of them show up just once. Roughly 3.9% of the sample lies in the top ten.

The record originates from a study of OX40 agonist ivuxolimab in advanced cancers. A note on the overall study: The costimulatory receptor OX40 (CD134) was targeted by ivuxolimab, a fully human IgG2 agonistic monoclonal antibody. Intravenous ivuxolimab was administered to patients every 2 weeks at six dose levels: 0.01, 0.1, 0.3, 1.5, 3 and 10 mg/kg. Of the 50 to 55 patients in dose escalation, 19 had hepatocellular carcinoma, around 15 had melanoma, 9 had renal cell carcinoma and 9 had head and neck cancer. The dose-escalation cohort was about 86% male with a mean age of approximately 60 years, ranging from roughly 20 to 80. Prior anti-PD-1, anti-PD-L1 or anti-CTLA-4 therapy was permitted, and 40% of dose-escalation patients had received checkpoint inhibitors. Partial responses occurred in three dose-escalation patients: two with cutaneous melanoma and one with hepatocellular carcinoma. The purpose of peripheral TCRbeta sequencing was to test whether ivuxolimab changed TCR sequence diversity and led to clonal T-cell expansion. The paper describes the monotherapy dose-escalation part (N ≈ 50 patients) of the phase I trial of ivuxolimab. Overall results and qualifications from the work: At doses of 0.1 to 3.0 mg/kg, clonal expansion of both CD4+ and CD8+ blood T cells was observed from baseline to week 6. Partial responders in the 0.1-3.0 mg/kg groups had among the lowest normalized peripheral clonal expansion, especially among CD8+ T cells. After ivuxolimab, CD8+ T cells had more expanded clones than CD4+ T cells on average. The antigen specificity of the clonally expanded peripheral T cells was not determined. Low levels of normalized T-cell clonal expansion were also seen in some nonresponding patients.

CDR1 and CDR2 (SNHLY, FYNNEI) derive from the germline V gene. V is cut back by 7 bases and J by 3 bases, with 6 bases in the junction unmatched. The CDR3 measures 14 amino acids from cysteine to phenylalanine. Here the CDR3 DNA is all that survives: 42 bases in frame from base 1. The rearrangement joined TRBV2 to TRBJ1-5, with 7 middle bases fitting TRBD1. Sequencing used CD4+ or CD8+ T cells sorted from blood, obtained in a trial of the OX40 agonist ivuxolimab. The source is an adult with an advanced solid tumor such as melanoma, head and neck, liver or kidney cancer. The nucleotides read TGTGCCAGCAAGGGGGCCGGGTACAATCAGCCCCAGCATTTT. It encodes CASKGAGYNQPQHF.